This entry lists 18 T cell receptor beta chains sequenced from one sample in a study of T cells in Graves' hyperthyroidism and ophthalmopathy. TCR beta CDR3 sequences were amplified from RNA transcripts. When the TCR CDR3 underwent first-round RT-PCR, the HTBI primer set was used. TCRdb fed the multiplex PCR reads into MiXCR, producing one record per CDR3 protein. Of hundreds of thousands of distinct CDR3 sequences in the sample, more than 30% are singletons; the top ten hold approximately 10%. The sample consisted of blood. The receptors come from a man aged 18 to 30 with Graves' hyperthyroidism.

This clonotype was detected a few times. The chain couples TRBV9 to TRBJ1-2; 7 bases map to TRBD1. Looked up from germline, CDR1 is SGDLS and CDR2 is YYNGEE. The CDR3 consists of 16 residues. Trimming cost V 3 bases and J 4 bases; bases outside gene matches: 12. This CDR3 reads CASSAHRQGSLYGYTF. CDR3 DNA sequence: TGTGCCAGCAGCGCCCACCGACAGGGCTCCCTCTATGGCTACACCTTC.

This clonotype was seen many times. This chain uses TRBV5-1 with TRBJ1-2; no clear D. This CDR3 is built from 14 residues. Trimming removed 4 bases at V and 0 bases at J, with 10 bases between. CDR1 and CDR2 from the germline V gene are SGHRS and YFSETQ. This CDR3 reads CASSLSSTNYGYTF. The CDR3 DNA sequence: TGCGCCAGCAGCCTCAGTTCCACTAACTATGGCTACACCTTC.

This clonotype was counted at least ten times. This sequence joins TRBV15 and TRBJ2-2, with D unclear. Germline CDR1 reads LNHNV; CDR2 reads YYDKDF (reference sequence). Trimming took 6 bases from V and 2 from J, leaving 10 bases between them. CDR3 length: 14 amino acids. The CDR3 loop is CATSRQANTGELFF. The CDR3 nucleotides read TGTGCCACCAGTCGTCAGGCAAACACCGGGGAGCTGTTTTTT.

This clonotype was recorded a few times. This chain links TRBV24-1 with TRBJ1-6; 8 nucleotides line up with TRBD1. The CDR3 contains 15 residues. Germline-derived CDR1 and CDR2 are KGHDR and SFDVKD. V was clipped by 3 bases and J by 3 bases; unmatched bases: 0. For the CDR3, the DNA is TGTGCCACCAGTGATGGACAGGGCTATAATTCACCCCTCCACTTT. Protein product: CATSDGQGYNSPLHF.

With respect to this clonotype: This could be a read error, since a much larger clone is one nucleotide away. The CDR3 end shows no conserved phenylalanine or tryptophan, and so a read error is likely. The chain is built from TRBV2 and TRBJ1-1, with 9 bases aligning to TRBD1. CDR1 and CDR2 from the germline V gene are SNHLY and FYNNEI. J gave up 1 base and V 8 bases, and 2 bases lay outside the gene matches. The CDR3 totals 13 residues. The CDR3 region is CASGDRENTEAFL. DNA for the CDR3: TGTGCCAGCGGGGACAGGGAGAACACTGAAGCTTTCCTT.

This clonotype has at least ten counts. The gene calls are TRBV6-4 and TRBJ1-5; D gene uncertain. Germline CDR1 is MRHNA and CDR2 is SNTAGT. The CDR3 totals 15 residues. Trimming stripped 0 bases from V and 10 bases from J, with 16 bases between. This CDR3 reads CASSDSNSLDGPQHF. The DNA of the CDR3 is TGTGCCAGCAGTGACTCGAACAGTCTCGATGGACCCCAGCATTTT.

V is TRBV7-9 and J is TRBJ2-5; the D gene is possibly TRBD1 (6 bases). CDR1 is SEHNR and CDR2 is FQNEAQ in the germline V gene (reference sequence). Trimming cost V 6 bases and J 1 base, with 15 bases left between them. This CDR3 spans 15 amino acids. The CDR3 DNA sequence: TGTGCCAGCAGTCCTAAATCGGACAGCCAAGAGACCCAGTACTTC. Amino acid sequence: CASSPKSDSQETQYF.

The chain links TRBV5-4 to TRBJ2-7; either TRBD1 or TRBD2 may fit D (5 bases each). V lost 3 bases to trimming and J lost 1 base, with 17 bases between them. Per the germline V gene, CDR1 is SGHNT and CDR2 is YYREEE (reference sequence). CDR3 length: 16 amino acids. The CDR3 sequence: CASSSGPGASSYEQYF. CDR3 coding DNA: TGTGCCAGCAGCTCCGGTCCCGGGGCATCGTCCTACGAGCAGTACTTC.

This clonotype was recorded a few times. The rearrangement uses TRBV12-5 and TRBJ2-5; D possibly corresponds to TRBD1 (5 bases). V lost 2 bases and J lost 5, with 6 bases in between. This CDR3 has 12 amino acids. Per the germline V gene, CDR1 is LGHNT and CDR2 is FRNRAP. The CDR3 is CASGLSGETQYF. The CDR3 coding sequence is TGTGCTAGTGGTTTGTCAGGGGAGACCCAGTACTTC.

This clonotype came up many times. This chain uses TRBV10-2 with TRBJ1-2; 7 nucleotides line up with TRBD1. CDR1 and CDR2 (germline): WSHSY, SAAADI. Trimming took 10 bases from V and 8 from J; bases not matched to a gene: 7. The CDR3 contains 11 residues. The CDR3 DNA reads as TGCGCCACCACAACAGGGGACGGCTACACCTTC. Protein: CATTTGDGYTF.

With respect to this clonotype: Given a much more abundant clone one base away, this may be a read error. The genes are TRBV19 and TRBJ1-2, with D tentatively TRBD1 (5 bases). The CDR3 extends over 12 amino acids. The germline V gene encodes CDR1 LNHDA and CDR2 SQIVND (reference sequence). CDR3 sequence reads: CASRGGNYGHTF. DNA for the CDR3: TGTGCCAGTAGGGGGGGGAACTATGGCCACACCTTC.

Details on this clonotype: This may stem from a read error, because a much larger clone lies one nucleotide away. The chain combines TRBV12-3 or TRBV12-4 with TRBJ1-5; no reliable D call. The CDR3 is 14 amino acids. CDR3 loop: CAGSFDEYNQPQHF. The CDR3 DNA reads as TGTGCCGGCAGTTTCGACGAGTACAATCAGCCCCAGCATTTT.

This clonotype was recorded many times. V gene TRBV20-1 combines with J gene TRBJ2-5; D perhaps matches TRBD1 (5 bases). The CDR3 spans 12 residues. The germline CDR1 and CDR2 sequences are DFQATT and SNEGSKA (reference sequence). The ends were cut back, 6 bases at V and 4 bases at J, with 12 bases in the middle. This chain's CDR3 is CSAPDSLETQYF. CDR3 bases: TGCAGTGCGCCTGACAGTTTAGAGACCCAGTACTTC.

About this clonotype itself: This may arise from a read error, as a much more abundant clone is one base away. The V call is TRBV25-1, the J call TRBJ1-2; TRBD1 is a possible D gene (6 bases). Germline CDR1 MGHDK, CDR2 SYGVNS. The CDR3 has 14 amino acids. Here the CDR3 DNA reads TGTGACAGCAGTTACTCCGGACAGCTCTATGGCTACACCTTC. It yields the protein CDSSYSGQLYGYTF.

The chain carries TRBV7-3 and TRBJ1-3; TRBD1 is a possible D gene (5 bases). Trimming pared 6 bases from V and 10 bases from J, leaving 19 bases between. The CDR3 is 14 amino acids. Germline values: CDR1 SGHTA, CDR2 FQGTGA. CDR3 sequence (DNA): TGTGCCAGCAGTTCCTCCGGGAGGGGAGAGACCATATATTTT. It is translated as CASSSSGRGETIYF.

The chain carries TRBV20-1 and TRBJ2-5, with TRBD2 identical over 8 bases. V dropped 0 bases and J dropped 2; count of bases not matched to a gene: 5. CDR1 and CDR2 (germline): DFQATT, SNEGSKA (reference sequence). The CDR3 spans 15 residues. CDR3 in DNA: TGCAGTGCTAGAGATCAGGCTAGCGGGCAAGAGACCCAGTACTTC. Its protein product is CSARDQASGQETQYF.

This chain joins TRBV20-1 and TRBJ1-3; the match to TRBD1 covers 7 bases. Germline lookup yields CDR1 DFQATT and CDR2 SNEGSKA (reference sequence). The trim removed 5 bases at V and 2 bases at J, leaving 6 bases unmatched. This CDR3 has 14 residues. CDR3: CSAQKTGTGNTIYF. In nucleotides, the CDR3 is TGCAGTGCTCAGAAGACAGGGACTGGAAACACCATATATTTT.

The V call is TRBV19, the J call TRBJ1-5; D is possibly TRBD1 (5 bases). CDR1 is LNHDA and CDR2 is SQIVND in the germline V gene (reference sequence). This CDR3 has 15 amino acids. The germline V and J ends were trimmed by 4 bases and 6 bases, with 16 bases remaining between them. CDR3 in DNA: TGTGCCAGTAGTAGGTGGGGGGAGTGGTCTCAGCCCCAGCATTTT. It specifies CASSRWGEWSQPQHF.